This TCR beta chain is drawn from a study of T cell clonotyping in hematopoietic cell transplantation. Trimming removed 5 bases at V and 3 bases at J, with 20 bases between. Germline V gene sequence: CDR1 SNHLY, CDR2 FYNNEI. The CDR3 is 16 amino acids. Blood collection times were about day -28 and days 30, 100, 180 posttransplant. Broader study findings: Pathologically expanded recipient clonotypes increased progressively from day 30 to day 180 as diversity fell. Higher Inverse Simpson Index values in graft donor and pretransplant recipient predicted broader posttransplant TCR diversity. At the given depth, recipient repertoires were over 95% de novo clonotypes.

The protocol was immunoSEQ multiplex PCR, while the TCRdb copy is restricted to in-frame clones and leaves out a portion. The sample has 7,000 to 9,000 clones; around 94% are singletons. A note on this clone: Its antigen remains unknown.

The source is a male patient over 55 who had an allogeneic stem cell transplant from an unrelated donor, so T cells may come from the graft donor. Some clones in this sample may be carry-over from other donors' samples. The source material was peripheral blood mononuclear cells, sampled 30 days after allogeneic stem cell transplant. This sequence joins TRBV2 and TRBJ2-7, with D possibly being TRBD1 or TRBD2 (5 bases each). The CDR3 spells CASSSAPGTMNYEQYF. Here the CDR3 DNA reads TGTGCCAGCAGTTCTGCCCCCGGGACCATGAACTACGAGCAGTACTTC. The complete variable domain, with remaining parts taken from reference TRBV2 and TRBJ2-7, reads EPEVTQTPSHQVTQMGQEVILRCVPISNHLYFYWYRQILGQKVEFLVSFYNNEISEKSEIFDDQFSVERPDGSNFTLKIRSTKLEDSAMYFCASSSAPGTMNYEQYFGPGTRLTVT.